This T cell receptor beta chain was observed in a study of shared clonotypes between healthy human individuals. About the research overall: The cohort had two women and a few men, ages 18 to 49. There were three CD4 naive, three CD4 memory, two CD8 naive and one CD8 memory plates per donor.

All donors were healthy HIV-negative adults lacking recent acute infections or vaccinations. The germline gives CDR1 MNHNY, CDR2 SVGAGI (reference sequence). This CDR3 has 13 residues. V gave up 7 bases and J gave up 11 bases; unmatched junction bases: 13. The table came from immunoSEQ multiplex PCR; TCRdb's copy has only in-frame clones and leaves some out. This table has approximately 1.5 million clones, 98% appearing once. The TCR sequence derives from a young man in good health. Input material: naive CD4+ T cells sorted from blood. Stated subset: CD45RA+ positively selected. The rearrangement links TRBV6-6 to TRBJ1-2; 7 nucleotides match TRBD1. The CDR3: CASTQGVLQGYTF. CDR3 nucleotide sequence: TGTGCCAGCACCCAGGGGGTACTCCAGGGGTACACCTTC.